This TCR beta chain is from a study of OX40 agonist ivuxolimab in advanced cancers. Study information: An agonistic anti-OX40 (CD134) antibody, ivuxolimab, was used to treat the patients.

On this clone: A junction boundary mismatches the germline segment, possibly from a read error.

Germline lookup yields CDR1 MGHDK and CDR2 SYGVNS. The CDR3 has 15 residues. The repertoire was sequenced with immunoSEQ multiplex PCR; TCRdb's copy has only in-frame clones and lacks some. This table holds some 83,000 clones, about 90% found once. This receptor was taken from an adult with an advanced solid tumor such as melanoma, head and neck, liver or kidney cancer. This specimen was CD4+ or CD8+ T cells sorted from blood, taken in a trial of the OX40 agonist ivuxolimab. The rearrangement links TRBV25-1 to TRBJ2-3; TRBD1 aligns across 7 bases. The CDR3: CASSEDIGGTDTQYF. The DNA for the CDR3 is TGTGCCAGCAGTGAAGATATAGGGGGCACGGATACGCAGTATTTT.